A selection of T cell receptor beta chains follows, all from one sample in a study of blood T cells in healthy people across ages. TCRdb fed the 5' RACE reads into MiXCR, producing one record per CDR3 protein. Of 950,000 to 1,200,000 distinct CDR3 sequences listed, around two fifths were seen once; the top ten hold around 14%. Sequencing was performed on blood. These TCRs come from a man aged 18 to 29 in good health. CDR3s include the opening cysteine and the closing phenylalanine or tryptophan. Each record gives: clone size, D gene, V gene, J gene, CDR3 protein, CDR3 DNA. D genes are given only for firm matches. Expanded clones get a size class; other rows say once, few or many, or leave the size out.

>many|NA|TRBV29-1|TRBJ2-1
CSVGSEFSVSYNEQFF
TGCAGCGTTGGGTCCGAATTCAGCGTCTCCTACAATGAGCAGTTCTTC
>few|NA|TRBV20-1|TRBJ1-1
CSAGTAGNTEAFF
TGCAGTGCTGGGACGGCGGGGAACACTGAAGCTTTCTTT
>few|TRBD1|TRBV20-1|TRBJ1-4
CSAFRTGLEKLFF
TGCAGTGCTTTCCGGACAGGGTTGGAAAAACTGTTTTTT
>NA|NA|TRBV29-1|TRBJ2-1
CSGSQDNEQFF
TGCAGCGGGAGTCAGGACAATGAGCAGTTCTTC
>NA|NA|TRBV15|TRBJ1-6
CATRSRDSYNSPLHF
TGTGCCACGAGGTCCCGGGACTCCTATAATTCACCCCTCCACTTT
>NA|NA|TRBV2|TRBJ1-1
CASRTRTGNTEAFF
TGTGCCAGCAGGACCCGGACGGGGAACACTGAAGCTTTCTTT
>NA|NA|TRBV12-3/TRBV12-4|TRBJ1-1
CASSLRGRSEAFF
TGTGCCAGCAGTTTACGGGGTAGGAGCGAAGCTTTCTTT
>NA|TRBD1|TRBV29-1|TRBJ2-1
CSVEEPGQGNYNEQFF
TGCAGCGTTGAAGAGCCGGGACAGGGAAACTACAATGAGCAGTTCTTC
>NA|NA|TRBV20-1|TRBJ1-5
CSARDLKDSNQPQHF
TGCAGTGCTAGAGATCTGAAAGATAGCAATCAGCCCCAGCATTTT
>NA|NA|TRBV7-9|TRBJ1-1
CASSPGINEAFF
TGTGCCAGCAGCCCGGGGATCAATGAAGCTTTCTTT
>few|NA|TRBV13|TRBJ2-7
CASSFGTGEQYF
TGTGCCAGCAGCTTCGGTACGGGCGAGCAGTACTTC
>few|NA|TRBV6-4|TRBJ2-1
CASSVDMNYNEQFF
TGTGCCAGCAGTGTGGACATGAACTACAATGAGCAGTTCTTC
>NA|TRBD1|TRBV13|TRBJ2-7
CASSGDRGRSYEQYF
TGTGCCAGCAGCGGAGACAGGGGAAGGTCCTACGAGCAGTACTTC
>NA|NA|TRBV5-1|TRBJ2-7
CASSLSRERISRNEQYF
TGCGCCAGCAGCTTGAGTAGGGAGCGGATCTCTAGGAATGAGCAGTACTTC
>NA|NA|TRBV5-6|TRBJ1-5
CASSLGTGYRDQPQHF
TGTGCCAGCAGCTTGGGAACAGGGTATCGGGATCAGCCCCAGCATTTT
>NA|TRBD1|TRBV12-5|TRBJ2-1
CASGLATGTGNNEQFF
TGTGCTAGTGGTTTGGCAACCGGGACAGGGAACAATGAGCAGTTCTTC
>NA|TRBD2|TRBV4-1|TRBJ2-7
CASSQDTSGEVEQYF
TGCGCCAGCAGCCAAGATACTAGCGGGGAGGTCGAGCAGTACTTC
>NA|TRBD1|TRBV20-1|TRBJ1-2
CSAPSTGGSGYTF
TGCAGTGCTCCTTCGACAGGGGGCTCTGGCTACACCTTC
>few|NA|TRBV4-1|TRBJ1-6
CASSQVPNSPLHF
TGCGCCAGCAGCCAAGTTCCGAATTCACCCCTCCACTTT
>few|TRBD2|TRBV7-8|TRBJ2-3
CASSLVPGGGDTQYF
TGTGCCAGCAGCTTAGTCCCCGGGGGGGGTGATACGCAGTATTTT
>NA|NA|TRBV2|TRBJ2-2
CVSRGTGELFF
TGTGTATCCAGGGGCACCGGGGAGCTGTTTTTT
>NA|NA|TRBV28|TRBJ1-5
CASSARTGGVGPQHF
TGTGCCAGCAGTGCCCGGACGGGTGGAGTTGGGCCCCAGCATTTT
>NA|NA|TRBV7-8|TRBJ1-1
CASSLQTLNTEAFF
TGTGCCAGCAGCCTACAGACTCTGAACACTGAAGCTTTCTTT
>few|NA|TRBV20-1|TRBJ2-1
CSASPRALLYNEQFF
TGCAGTGCTAGTCCAAGGGCCCTACTTTACAATGAGCAGTTCTTC
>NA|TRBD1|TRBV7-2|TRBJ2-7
CASSLETGGSDEQYF
TGTGCCAGCAGCTTAGAGACAGGGGGGTCCGACGAGCAGTACTTC
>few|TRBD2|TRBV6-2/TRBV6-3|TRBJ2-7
CASTERRTSGVDNEQYF
TGTGCCAGCACCGAGCGTCGGACTAGCGGGGTAGACAATGAGCAGTACTTC
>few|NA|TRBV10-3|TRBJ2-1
CAIRETVSSYNEQFF
TGTGCCATCAGGGAGACAGTGAGCTCCTACAATGAGCAGTTCTTC
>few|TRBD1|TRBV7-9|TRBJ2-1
CASSWDRLEQFF
TGTGCCAGCAGCTGGGACAGACTTGAGCAGTTCTTC
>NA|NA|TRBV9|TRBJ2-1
CASSVDGGASNEQFF
TGTGCCAGCAGCGTAGACGGGGGTGCCTCCAATGAGCAGTTCTTC
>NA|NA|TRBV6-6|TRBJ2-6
CASSYSNRQTGANVLTF
TGTGCCAGCAGTTACTCGAACAGGCAGACTGGGGCCAACGTCCTGACTTTC
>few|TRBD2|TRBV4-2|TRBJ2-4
CASSQDNRGGQYF
TGTGCCAGCAGCCAAGATAACCGGGGGGGACAGTACTTC
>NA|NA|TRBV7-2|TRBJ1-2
CASSLTGFGDGYTF
TGTGCCAGCAGCTTAACGGGGTTTGGTGATGGCTACACCTTC
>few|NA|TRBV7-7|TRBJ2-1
CASSLNAGMRNEQFF
TGTGCCAGCAGCTTAAATGCAGGGATGAGGAATGAGCAGTTCTTC
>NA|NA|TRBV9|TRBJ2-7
CASSALGSSNEQYF
TGTGCCAGCAGCGCTCTCGGGTCCTCCAACGAGCAGTACTTC
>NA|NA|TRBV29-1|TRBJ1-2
CSVEDSDSGYTF
TGCAGCGTTGAAGATTCGGACAGTGGCTACACCTTC
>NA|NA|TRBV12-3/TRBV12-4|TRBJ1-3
CASSFAVALKGNTIYF
TGTGCCAGCAGTTTTGCGGTCGCCCTAAAAGGAAACACCATATATTTT